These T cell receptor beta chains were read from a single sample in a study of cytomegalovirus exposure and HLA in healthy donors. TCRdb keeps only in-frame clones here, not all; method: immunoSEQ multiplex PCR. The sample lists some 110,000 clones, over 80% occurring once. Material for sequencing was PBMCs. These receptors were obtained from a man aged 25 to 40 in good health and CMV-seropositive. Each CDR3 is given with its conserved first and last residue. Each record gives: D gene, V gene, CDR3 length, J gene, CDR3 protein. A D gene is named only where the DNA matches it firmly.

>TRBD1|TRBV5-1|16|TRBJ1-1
CASSTRDRWANTEAFF
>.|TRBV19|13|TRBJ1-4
CASRTAPNEKLFF
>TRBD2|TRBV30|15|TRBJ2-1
CAWSVLAGGPDEQFF
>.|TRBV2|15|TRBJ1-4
CASRGRRATNEKLFF
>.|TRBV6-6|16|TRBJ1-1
CASSYPTERLNTEAFF
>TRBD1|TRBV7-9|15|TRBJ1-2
CASSSGTEFNYGYTF
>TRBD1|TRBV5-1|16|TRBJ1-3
CASRQGVPLSGNTIYF
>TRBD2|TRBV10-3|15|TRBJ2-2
CAISGTSANTGELFF
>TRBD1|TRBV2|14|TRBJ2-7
CASSASGGPYEQYF
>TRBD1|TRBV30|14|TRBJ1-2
CAGSPGQGARGYTF
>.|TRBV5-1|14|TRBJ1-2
CASSLDREGYGYTF
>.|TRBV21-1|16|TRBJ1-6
CASRRQGSSYNSPLHF
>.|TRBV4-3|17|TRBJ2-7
CASSQDRRGKGSYEQYF
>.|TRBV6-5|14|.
CASRPGQSSYEQYF
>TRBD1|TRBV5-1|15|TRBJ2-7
CATSIGGQGQNEQYF
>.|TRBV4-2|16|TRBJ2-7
CASSQGVTPAAYEQYF
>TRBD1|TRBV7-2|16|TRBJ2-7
CASSPWSGQGAWEQYF
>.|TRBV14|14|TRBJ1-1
CASSLSSKNTEAFF
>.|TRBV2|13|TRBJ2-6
CASSPSGANVLTF
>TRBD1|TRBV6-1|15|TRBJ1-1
CASRTGTGANTEAFF
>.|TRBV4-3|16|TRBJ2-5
CASSQEGGRGSGTQYF
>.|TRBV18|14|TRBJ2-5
CASSPQTDQETQYF
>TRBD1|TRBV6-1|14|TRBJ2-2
CASRETGGGGELFF
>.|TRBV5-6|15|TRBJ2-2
CASSLAASGPGELFF
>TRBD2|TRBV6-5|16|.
CASSYSIAGGSYEQYF
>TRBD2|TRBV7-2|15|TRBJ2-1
CASSFSGGAYNEQFF
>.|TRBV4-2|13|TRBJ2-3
CASSQYGGDTQYF
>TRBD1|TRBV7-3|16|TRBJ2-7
CASSHQGAQRRYEQYF
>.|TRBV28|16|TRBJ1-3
CASSQGGVGLGNTIYF
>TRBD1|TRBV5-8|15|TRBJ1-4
CASSPGTGEGEKLFF
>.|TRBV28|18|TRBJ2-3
CASSPIPGLAVTPDTQYF
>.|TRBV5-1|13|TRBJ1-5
CASSSNSNQPQHF
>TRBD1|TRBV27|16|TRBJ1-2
CASSSLGRQGDYGYTF
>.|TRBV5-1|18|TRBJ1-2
CASSLEPAERVDFYGYTF
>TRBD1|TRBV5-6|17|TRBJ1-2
CASSQRGTGDSIYGYTF
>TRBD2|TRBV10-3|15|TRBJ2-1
CAIRTSGSSYNEQFF
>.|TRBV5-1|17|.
CASSPTYRDTSSYEQYF
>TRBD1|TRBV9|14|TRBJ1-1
CASSGATGGTEAFF
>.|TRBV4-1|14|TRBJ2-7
CASSQDFSSYEQYF
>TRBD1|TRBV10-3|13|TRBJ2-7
CAISEDRAVEQYF
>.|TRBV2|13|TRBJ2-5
CASSVRGQETQYF
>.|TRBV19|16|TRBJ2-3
CASSVTGGEETDTQYF
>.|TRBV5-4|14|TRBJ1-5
CASSLGGGNQPQHF
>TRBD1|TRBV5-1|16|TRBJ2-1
CASSLAGTGSYNEQFF
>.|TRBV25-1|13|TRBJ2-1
CATARDIYNEQFF
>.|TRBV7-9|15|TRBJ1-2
CASSLGQIPNYGYTF
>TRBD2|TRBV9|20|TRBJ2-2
CASSVATRTSGGVNTGELFF
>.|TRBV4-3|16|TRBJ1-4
CASSQDLPGRGEKLFF
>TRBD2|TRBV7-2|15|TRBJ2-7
CASSPLAGLHYEQYF
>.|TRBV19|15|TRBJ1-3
CASSMSAGSGNTIYF
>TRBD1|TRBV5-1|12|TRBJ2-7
CASSPTGGEQYF
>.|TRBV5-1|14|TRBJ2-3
CASRSTSTTDTQYF
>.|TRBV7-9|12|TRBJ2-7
CASSPDEDEQYF
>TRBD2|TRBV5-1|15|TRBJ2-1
CASSLEQAGVNEQFF
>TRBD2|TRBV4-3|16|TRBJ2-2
CASSQEGGAGGRELFF